This TCR beta chain is drawn from a study of cytomegalovirus exposure and HLA in healthy donors. Study-level results: The study flagged about 150 TCR beta chains as cytomegalovirus-associated. In a later analysis, HLA-associated beta chains showed higher expansion and lower generation probabilities than comparable chains.

Healthy bone marrow donors made up the donors. For this clone: The antigen is undetermined.

PCR was performed using 60 Vbeta and 13 Jbeta primers. The method was immunoSEQ multiplex PCR; TCRdb's version includes in-frame clones alone and lacks a portion of them. The data hold 150,000 or so clones, with 70% to 85% observed a single time. CDR3 length equals 11 residues. CDR1 and CDR2 (germline): SGHDN, FVKESK. Deletions cut 6 bases from V and 5 bases from J, with 7 bases between. This clonotype originated in a man younger than 40 in good health and CMV-seropositive. V and J are TRBV14 and TRBJ2-5; D unclear. The sample taken for sequencing was PBMCs. CDR3 nucleotides: TGTGCCAGCAGACTAACGGAGACCCAGTACTTC. It encodes CASRLTETQYF.